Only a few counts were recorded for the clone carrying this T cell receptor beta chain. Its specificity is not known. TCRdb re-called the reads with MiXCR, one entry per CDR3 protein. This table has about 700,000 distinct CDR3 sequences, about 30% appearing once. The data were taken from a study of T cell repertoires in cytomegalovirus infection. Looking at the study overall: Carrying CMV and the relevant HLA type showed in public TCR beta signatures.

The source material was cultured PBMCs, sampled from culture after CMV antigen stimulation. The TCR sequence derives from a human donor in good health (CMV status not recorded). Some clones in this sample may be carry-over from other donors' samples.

This CDR3 reads CASSYSTGSVKNIQYF. Here the CDR3 DNA reads TGTGCCAGCAGTTACTCTACGGGATCGGTCAAAAACATTCAGTACTTC. V usage is TRBV6-2 or TRBV6-3 and J usage is TRBJ2-4; tentatively, D is TRBD2 (5 bases). Germline CDR1 reads MNHEY; CDR2 reads SVGEGT. The CDR3 has 16 amino acids. The V end lost 0 bases, the J end lost 3 bases, and 12 bases lay between the germline ends.